Each of the 16 T cell receptor beta chains below was sequenced from the same sample in a study of T-cell reconstitution after alpha-beta-depleted transplantation in children. Unique molecular identifiers were used to barcode this TCRbeta library. Using its own MiXCR run on the PCR reads, TCRdb lists one record per CDR3 protein. The sample consists of nearly 550,000 distinct CDR3 sequences, about 16% of them appearing once. Sequencing used PBMCs from the stem cell graft donor, obtained from the stem cell graft. The receptors come from a human donor who donated a stem cell graft to a child with acute lymphoblastic leukemia.

This clonotype has only a few counts. This chain links TRBV7-6 with TRBJ2-5; D is ambiguous. Trimming pared 1 base from V and 3 bases from J, leaving 9 bases between. The CDR3 spans 14 residues. In germline, CDR1 is SGHVS, CDR2 FNYEAQ. The DNA for the CDR3 is TGTGCCAGCAGCTTAGGACTTGGCAAAGAGACCCAGTACTTC. This gives the protein CASSLGLGKETQYF.

The sample holds a few counts of this clonotype. The rearrangement joins TRBV28 to TRBJ2-6; D perhaps matches TRBD2 (6 bases). The CDR3 has 17 residues. Trimming removed 3 bases from V and 0 bases from J, with 12 bases in between. Germline assignment: CDR1 MDHEN and CDR2 SYDVKM. The CDR3 bases are TGTGCCAGCAGTTTGCGGGATTTCAGCTCTGGGGCCAACGTCCTGACTTTC. Its translation: CASSLRDFSSGANVLTF.

In the case of this clonotype: In this CDR3 the conserved last residue, phenylalanine or tryptophan, is missing, so a read error is likely. This chain uses TRBV29-1 with TRBJ1-1; 8 bases fit TRBD1. CDR3 length equals 14 residues. The germline CDR1 and CDR2 sequences are SQVTM and ANQGSEA. Trimming removed 6 bases from V and 1 base from J; junction bases left unmatched: 7. The CDR3 loop is CSVKDREGNTEAFL. The CDR3, as DNA: TGCAGCGTGAAGGACAGGGAGGGGAACACTGAAGCTTTCCTT.

This clonotype was seen only a few times. This chain joins TRBV12-3 or TRBV12-4 and TRBJ1-2, with TRBD1 as a possible D gene (5 bases). V lost 5 bases and J lost 5, with 12 bases in between. The CDR3 extends over 13 amino acids. The chain's CDR3 is CASSPSWGYGYTF. For the CDR3, the DNA is TGTGCCAGCAGTCCTTCTTGGGGGTATGGCTACACCTTC.

This clonotype was picked up a small number of times. V and J are TRBV7-2 and TRBJ2-1; no reliable D call. Germline-derived CDR1 and CDR2 are SGHTA and FQGNSA. Trimming shortened V by 6 bases and J by 9 bases, and 21 bases separated the two germline ends. There are 15 residues in the CDR3. The CDR3 spells CASRGNGRVWGEQFF. Here the CDR3 DNA reads TGTGCCAGCAGGGGAAACGGACGGGTCTGGGGTGAGCAGTTCTTC.

Many counts were recorded for this clonotype. The chain links TRBV7-6 to TRBJ2-3, with D possibly matching TRBD1 (6 bases). CDR1 is SGHVS and CDR2 is FNYEAQ in the germline V gene. The CDR3 has 16 amino acids. V lost 0 bases and J lost 1, with 11 bases in between. CDR3 region: CASSLAFRQGTDTQYF. The CDR3 coding sequence is TGTGCCAGCAGCTTAGCTTTTCGACAGGGCACAGATACGCAGTATTTT.

This clonotype was counted many times. The rearrangement uses TRBV5-1 and TRBJ1-2; 9 bases are shared with TRBD1. J was trimmed by 5 bases and V by 6 bases; bases with no gene match: 8. Germline V gives CDR1 SGHRS, CDR2 YFSETQ. The CDR3 contains 14 residues. CDR3 in DNA: TGCGCCAGCACCTCGGGACAGGGACGATATGGCTACACCTTC. Its translation is CASTSGQGRYGYTF.

This clonotype occurred a few times. The chain has TRBV5-1 and TRBJ2-1, with D perhaps TRBD1 (6 bases). The germline V gene encodes CDR1 SGHRS and CDR2 YFSETQ. The length of the CDR3 is 15 residues. Trimming pared 1 base from V and 5 bases from J, leaving 13 bases between. CDR3 DNA sequence: TGCGCCAGCAGCTTGATACAGGGTGGGAACAATGAGCAGTTCTTC. It translates to CASSLIQGGNNEQFF.

J is TRBJ2-1 and V is TRBV30; the match to TRBD2 covers 7 bases. The CDR3 loop spans 14 amino acids. CDR1 and CDR2 from the germline V gene are GTSNPN and SVGIG (reference sequence). Trimming cost V 4 bases and J 0 bases; bases outside gene matches: 3. In DNA, the CDR3 is TGTGCCTGGACGGGACTACTCTCCTACAATGAGCAGTTCTTC. Amino acids: CAWTGLLSYNEQFF.

V is TRBV27 and J is TRBJ2-5; a possible D gene is TRBD1 (6 bases). This CDR3 region has 14 residues. V lost 3 bases, J lost 3 bases, and 11 bases lay in between. Germline V gene data show CDR1 as MNHEY and CDR2 as SMNVEV (reference sequence). The DNA of the CDR3 is TGTGCCAGCAGTTTCTCAGGGGCCAAAGAGACCCAGTACTTC. Amino acid sequence: CASSFSGAKETQYF.

In its sample, this clonotype was seen a few times. The DNA for the CDR3 is TGCAGTGCTACGACGACTAGCGGGGACTCCTACGAGCAGTACTTC. It yields the protein CSATTTSGDSYEQYF. The rearrangement links TRBV20-1 to TRBJ2-7; 11 bases map to TRBD2. Germline V lookup: CDR1 DFQATT, CDR2 SNEGSKA (reference sequence). The CDR3 covers 15 residues. The V gene end was trimmed by 4 bases and the J gene end by 0 bases; junction bases not matched to a gene: 5.

This clonotype was detected a few times. The rearrangement joins TRBV6-5 to TRBJ2-7; D unresolved. CDR3 length equals 13 residues. The germline V and J ends were trimmed by 3 bases and 6 bases, with 12 bases remaining between them. CDR1 is MNHEY and CDR2 is SVGAGI in the germline V gene. CDR3 DNA sequence: TGTGCCAGCAGTTATCTACAAAAGGGCGAGCAGTACTTC. Its translation is CASSYLQKGEQYF.

This clonotype has a handful of counts. The CDR3 is CASSWTAPRGYGYTF. The CDR3 DNA sequence: TGTGCCAGCAGTTGGACGGCACCCCGGGGCTATGGCTACACCTTC. J is TRBJ1-2 and V is TRBV13, with D unclear. The CDR3 has 15 amino acids. The germline V gene encodes CDR1 PRHDT and CDR2 FYEKMQ (reference sequence). Trimming shortened V by 6 bases and J by 4 bases, and 18 bases separated the two germline ends. Based on the CDR3 plus reference TRBV13 and TRBJ1-2, the full variable domain is AAGVIQSPRHLIKEKRETATLKCYPIPRHDTVYWYQQGPGQDPQFLISFYEKMQSDKGSIPDRFSAQQFSDYHSELNMSSLELGDSALYFCASSWTAPRGYGYTFGSGTRLTVV.

This clonotype was recorded a few times. The rearrangement links TRBV27 to TRBJ2-5; D is undetermined. The germline CDR1 and CDR2 sequences are MNHEY and SMNVEV (reference sequence). The CDR3 loop spans 16 amino acids. V was trimmed by 4 bases and J by 1 base, leaving 16 bases between them. The CDR3 DNA reads TGTGCCAGCAGTTCCGGCCCACTCCCGTCCCAAGAGACCCAGTACTTC. The encoded protein is CASSSGPLPSQETQYF.

The V gene is TRBV5-1, the J gene TRBJ2-7; TRBD1 is a possible D gene (5 bases). Germline values: CDR1 SGHRS, CDR2 YFSETQ. Between the trimmed V and J ends, which lost 7 bases and 0 bases, there was a span of 11 bases. The CDR3 runs 13 residues. The CDR3 protein is CASAPDSSYEQYF. Here the CDR3 DNA reads TGCGCCAGCGCCCCCGACAGCTCCTACGAGCAGTACTTC.

This chain uses TRBV9 with TRBJ2-7, with D unclear. The CDR3 consists of 16 residues. Trimming left V 1 base short and J 3 bases short, with 17 bases between. Germline V gives CDR1 SGDLS, CDR2 YYNGEE. The chain's CDR3 is CASSVSRPKRYYEQYF. The CDR3 nucleotides are TGTGCCAGCAGCGTATCGAGACCGAAGAGATACTACGAGCAGTACTTC.